This record concerns one T cell receptor (beta chain) sequence. These data originate in a study of cytomegalovirus exposure and HLA in healthy donors. Germline V lookup: CDR1 SGHRS, CDR2 YFSETQ. The CDR3 has 15 amino acids. The J segment lost 5 bases and the V segment lost 2 bases, leaving 7 bases of the junction unmatched. A multiplex PCR was run with 60 Vbeta primers and 13 Jbeta primers. TCRdb keeps only in-frame clones here, not all; method: immunoSEQ multiplex PCR. Of fewer than 200,000 clones in the sample, around 68% were seen once. The receptor comes from a woman in her forties in good health and CMV-seropositive. The J gene is TRBJ2-5, the V gene TRBV5-1, with 9 bases aligning to TRBD2. The sample was PBMCs. The CDR3 here is CASSLAGGSGETQYF. The CDR3 DNA reads as TGCGCCAGCAGCTTAGCGGGAGGATCGGGGGAGACCCAGTACTTC.